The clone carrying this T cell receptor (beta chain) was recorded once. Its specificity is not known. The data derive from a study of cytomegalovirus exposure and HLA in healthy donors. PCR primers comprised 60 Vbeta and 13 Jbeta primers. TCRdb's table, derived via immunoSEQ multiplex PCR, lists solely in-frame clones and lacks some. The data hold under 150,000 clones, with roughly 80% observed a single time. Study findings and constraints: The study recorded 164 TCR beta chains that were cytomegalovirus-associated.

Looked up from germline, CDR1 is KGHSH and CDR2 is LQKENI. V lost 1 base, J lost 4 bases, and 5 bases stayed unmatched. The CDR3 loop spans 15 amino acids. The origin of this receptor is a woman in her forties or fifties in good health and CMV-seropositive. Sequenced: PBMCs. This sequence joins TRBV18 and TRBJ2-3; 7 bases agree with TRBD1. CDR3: CASSPRVTGADTQYF. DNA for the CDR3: TGTGCCAGCTCACCACGCGTCACAGGGGCAGATACGCAGTATTTT.